One TCR beta chain is described in this entry. Germline lookup yields CDR1 SGHTA and CDR2 FQGNSA. The CDR3 sequence is 15 residues long. V lost 5 bases and J lost 1; bases outside the gene matches: 4. This sample was taken from a study of blood T cell repertoires in COVID-19. Study-level background: The cDNA or gDNA used as material had been derived from T cells, B-cell-depleted T cells, or PBMCs.

This table comes from immunoSEQ multiplex PCR, and its TCRdb copy is limited to in-frame clones, with some not included. Counted here are approximately 410,000 clones, 86% occurring once; the ten biggest clones make up roughly 1.4%. Sequencing used peripheral blood. The TCR originated in a woman in her 30s with active or convalescent COVID-19. This chain uses TRBV7-2 with TRBJ1-5; 8 nucleotides align to TRBD1. CDR3 amino acids: CASSQQGGSNQPQHF. CDR3 nucleotides: TGTGCCAGCAGCCAACAGGGGGGGAGCAATCAGCCCCAGCATTTT.